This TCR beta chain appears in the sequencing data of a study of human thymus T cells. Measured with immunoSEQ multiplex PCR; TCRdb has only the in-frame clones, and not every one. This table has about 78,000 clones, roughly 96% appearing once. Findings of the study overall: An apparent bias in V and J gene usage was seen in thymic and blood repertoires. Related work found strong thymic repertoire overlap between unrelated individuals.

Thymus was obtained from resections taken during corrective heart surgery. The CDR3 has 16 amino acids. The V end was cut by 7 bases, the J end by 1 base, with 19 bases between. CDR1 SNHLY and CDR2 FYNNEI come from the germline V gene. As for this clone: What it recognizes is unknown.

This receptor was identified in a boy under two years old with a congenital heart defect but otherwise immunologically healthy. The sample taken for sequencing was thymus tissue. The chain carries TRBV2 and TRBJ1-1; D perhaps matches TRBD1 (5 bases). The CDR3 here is CASILGYGATNTEAFF. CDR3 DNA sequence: TGTGCCAGCATTCTAGGGTATGGGGCGACGAACACTGAAGCTTTCTTT. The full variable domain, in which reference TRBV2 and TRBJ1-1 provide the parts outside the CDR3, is EPEVTQTPSHQVTQMGQEVILRCVPISNHLYFYWYRQILGQKVEFLVSFYNNEISEKSEIFDDQFSVERPDGSNFTLKIRSTKLEDSAMYFCASILGYGATNTEAFFGQGTRLTVV.